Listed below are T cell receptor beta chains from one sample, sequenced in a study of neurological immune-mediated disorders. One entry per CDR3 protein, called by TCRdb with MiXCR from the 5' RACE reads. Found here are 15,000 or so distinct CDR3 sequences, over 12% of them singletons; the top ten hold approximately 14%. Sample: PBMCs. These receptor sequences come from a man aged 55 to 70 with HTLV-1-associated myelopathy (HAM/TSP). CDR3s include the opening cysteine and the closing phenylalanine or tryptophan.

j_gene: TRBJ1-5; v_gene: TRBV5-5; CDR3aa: CASSPPPGGARQPQHF
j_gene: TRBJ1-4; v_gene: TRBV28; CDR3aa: CASGHEKLFF
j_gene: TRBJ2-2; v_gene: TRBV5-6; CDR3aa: CDSSQTSWELFF
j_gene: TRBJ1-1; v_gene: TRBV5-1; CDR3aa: CASSPKPQGDTEAFF
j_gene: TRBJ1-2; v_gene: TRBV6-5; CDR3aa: CASRSGRDGGYTF
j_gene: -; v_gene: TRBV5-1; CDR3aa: CASSDTAGTGDIQYF
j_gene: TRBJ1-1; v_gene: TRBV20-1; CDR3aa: CRAGGMNTEAFF
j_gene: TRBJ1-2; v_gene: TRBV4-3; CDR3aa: CASSQVPGQGLLYTF
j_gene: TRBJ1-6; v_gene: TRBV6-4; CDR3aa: CASRAGSSYNSPLHF
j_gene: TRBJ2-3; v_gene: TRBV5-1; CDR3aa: CASSYRGTSLDTGTQYF
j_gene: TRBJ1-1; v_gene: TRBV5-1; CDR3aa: CASSFAPPSTEAFF
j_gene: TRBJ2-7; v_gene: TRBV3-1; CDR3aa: CASSGRDRGNEQYF
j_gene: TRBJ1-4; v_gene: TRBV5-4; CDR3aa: CASSLQGATNEKLFF
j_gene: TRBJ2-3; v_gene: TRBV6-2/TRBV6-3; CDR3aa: CASTFRLAGGADTQYF
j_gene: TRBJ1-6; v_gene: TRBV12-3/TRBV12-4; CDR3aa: CASSPRTGGNSPLHF
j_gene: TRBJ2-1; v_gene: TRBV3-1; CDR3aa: CASRYRLAGVNEQFF
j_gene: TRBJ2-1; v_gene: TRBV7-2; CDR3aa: CASSFPSSGGDNEQFF
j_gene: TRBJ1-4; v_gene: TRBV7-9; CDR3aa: CASSLIRSNEKLFF
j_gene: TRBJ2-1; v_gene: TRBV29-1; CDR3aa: CSVGGGQGARNEQFF
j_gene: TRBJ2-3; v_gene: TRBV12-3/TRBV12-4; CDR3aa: CASSFSLAGGGADTQYF
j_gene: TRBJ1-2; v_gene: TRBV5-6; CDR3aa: CASSRPGEQRNWGYGYTF
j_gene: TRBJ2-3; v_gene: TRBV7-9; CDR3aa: CASSLWLRGGTDTQYF
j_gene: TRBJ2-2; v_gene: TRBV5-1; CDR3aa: CASSLVQPNTGELFF
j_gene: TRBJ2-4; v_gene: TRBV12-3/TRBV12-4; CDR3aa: CASGQSLAKNIQYF
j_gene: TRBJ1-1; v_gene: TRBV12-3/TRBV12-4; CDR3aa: CASSFYRNTEAFF
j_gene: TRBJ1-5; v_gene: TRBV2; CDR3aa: CASSRDRGQGQPQHF
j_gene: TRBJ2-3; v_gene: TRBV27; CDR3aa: CASSPAGWATDTQYF
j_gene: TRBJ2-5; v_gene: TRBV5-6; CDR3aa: CASSTTPDNRYEAQYF
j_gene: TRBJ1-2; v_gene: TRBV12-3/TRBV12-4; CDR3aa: CASSRQGGYGYTF
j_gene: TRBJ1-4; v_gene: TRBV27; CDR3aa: CASSPHTSGQLEKLFF
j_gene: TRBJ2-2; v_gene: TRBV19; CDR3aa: CASSLTGELFF
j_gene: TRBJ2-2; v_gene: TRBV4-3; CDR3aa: CASSQDTWPGELFF
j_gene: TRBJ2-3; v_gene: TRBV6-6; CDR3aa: CASRTATRTDTQYF
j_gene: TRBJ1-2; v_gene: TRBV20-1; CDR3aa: CSATDNYGYTF
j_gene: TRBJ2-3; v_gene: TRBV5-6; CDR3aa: CANSSPCPGADTQYF